A selection of T cell receptor beta chains follows, all from one sample in a study of blood T cell repertoires in COVID-19. Sequencing used immunoSEQ multiplex PCR; TCRdb keeps in-frame clones, though not all of them. There are 150,000 or so clones in the sample; around 80% occur only once, and 8% to 9.5% lies in the top ten. Sample: peripheral blood. The receptors shown here come from a woman between 70 and 85 years old with acute or convalescent COVID-19. Each CDR3 is given with its conserved first and last residue. The D gene is left open where the match is weak. The size entry is marked missing in some rows and otherwise reads once, few, many or a size class.

J | D | size | V | CDR3 | DNA
TRBJ1-5 | NA | NA | TRBV3-1/TRBV3-2 | CASSQGGGTPSINQPQHF | TGTGCCAGCAGCCAAGGGGGGGGGACCCCAAGTATCAATCAGCCCCAGCATTTT
TRBJ1-6 | NA | NA | TRBV5-4 | CASSMGSGIQLQGNSPLHF | TGTGCCAGCAGCATGGGGTCGGGGATTCAACTCCAAGGGAATTCACCCCTCCACTTT
TRBJ2-2 | TRBD1 | NA | TRBV25-1 | CASRPQRTGTVGELFF | TGTGCCAGCAGACCACAGAGGACAGGCACCGTCGGGGAGCTGTTTTTT
TRBJ1-5 | NA | once | TRBV28 | CASSLTGADQPQHF | TGTGCCAGCAGTCTGACAGGCGCAGATCAGCCCCAGCATTTT
TRBJ2-7 | NA | NA | TRBV6-2/TRBV6-3 | CASSYGRLYEQYF | TGTGCCAGCAGTTACGGCAGACTTTACGAGCAGTACTTC
TRBJ2-1 | NA | NA | TRBV4-1 | CASSQESRGVRNEQFF | TGCGCCAGCAGCCAAGAAAGTCGGGGAGTTCGAAATGAGCAGTTCTTC
TRBJ1-1 | TRBD1 | NA | TRBV28 | CASSPTGGSDTEAFF | TGTGCCAGCAGTCCCACAGGGGGCTCGGACACTGAAGCTTTCTTT
TRBJ2-7 | TRBD2 | NA | TRBV10-1 | CASSFRGGPYEQYF | TGCGCCAGCAGTTTTCGGGGGGGCCCCTACGAGCAGTACTTC
TRBJ1-1 | NA | NA | TRBV25-1 | CASSVQGWGTEAFF | TGTGCCAGCAGTGTTCAGGGCTGGGGCACTGAAGCTTTCTTT
TRBJ1-1 | NA | NA | TRBV3-1/TRBV3-2 | CASSQGRVRAFF | TGTGCCAGCAGCCAGGGGAGGGTTCGAGCTTTCTTT
TRBJ1-2 | TRBD1 | once | TRBV6-5 | CASSQDRGGSYTF | TGTGCCAGCAGCCAGGACAGGGGAGGGAGCTACACCTTC
TRBJ1-6 | TRBD1 | few | TRBV7-9 | CASSLWPDRGSYNSPLHF | TGTGCCAGCAGCTTATGGCCTGACAGGGGATCCTATAATTCACCCCTCCACTTT
TRBJ2-6 | TRBD2 | NA | TRBV11-2 | CASSLVGGISGANVLTF | TGTGCCAGCAGCTTAGTGGGGGGGATCTCTGGGGCCAACGTCCTGACTTTC
TRBJ2-2 | NA | once | TRBV12-3/TRBV12-4 | CASSKQNTGELFF | TGTGCCAGCAGTAAACAGAACACCGGGGAGCTGTTTTTT
TRBJ2-5 | NA | NA | TRBV2 | CASRELEAAQYF | TGTGCCAGCAGGGAGCTCGAAGCGGCCCAGTACTTC
TRBJ2-1 | TRBD2 | NA | TRBV20-1 | CSARGLAVRNEQFF | TGCAGTGCTCGTGGACTAGCTGTCAGGAATGAGCAGTTCTTC
TRBJ2-7 | TRBD2 | NA | TRBV2 | CASKGGQGPNYEQYF | TGTGCCAGCAAGGGAGGGCAGGGCCCTAACTACGAGCAGTACTTC
TRBJ1-1 | TRBD1 | NA | TRBV2 | CASSSGGTNTEAFF | TGTGCCAGCAGTTCAGGGGGCACCAACACTGAAGCTTTCTTT
TRBJ2-7 | TRBD2 | NA | TRBV27 | CASHGLAGMNEQYF | TGTGCCAGCCATGGTCTAGCGGGAATGAACGAGCAGTACTTC
TRBJ2-3 | NA | NA | TRBV19 | CASSTWAETSTDTQYF | TGTGCCAGTAGCACCTGGGCAGAAACTAGCACAGATACGCAGTATTTT
TRBJ2-2 | TRBD1 | few | TRBV6-4 | CASSAQGANTGELFF | TGTGCCAGCAGTGCACAGGGGGCGAACACCGGGGAGCTGTTTTTT
TRBJ2-7 | NA | NA | TRBV27 | CASSIQGPSYEQYF | TGTGCCAGCAGTATCCAGGGTCCCTCCTACGAGCAGTACTTC
TRBJ1-4 | NA | NA | TRBV19 | CATSIGQSNEKLFF | TGTGCCACCTCAATCGGACAGTCTAATGAAAAACTGTTTTTT
TRBJ1-3 | NA | NA | TRBV7-6 | CASSPTGGPGNTIYF | TGTGCCAGCAGCCCGACAGGTGGCCCTGGAAACACCATATATTTT
TRBJ2-7 | NA | NA | TRBV24-1 | CATSDLQGRGRGIYEQYF | TGTGCCACCAGTGATTTGCAGGGGCGGGGCAGGGGGATATACGAGCAGTACTTC
TRBJ1-3 | NA | NA | TRBV30 | CAWSVLSGNTIYF | TGTGCCTGGAGTGTACTCTCTGGAAACACCATATATTTT
TRBJ2-3 | NA | few | TRBV5-1 | CASSLLENTDTQYF | TGCGCCAGCAGCTTGTTAGAAAACACAGATACGCAGTATTTT
TRBJ1-2 | NA | few | TRBV19 | CASMGRQNYGYTF | TGTGCCAGTATGGGAAGACAGAACTATGGCTACACCTTC
TRBJ1-1 | TRBD1 | NA | TRBV7-2 | CASSLAGQMNTEAFF | TGTGCCAGCAGCTTAGCGGGACAGATGAACACTGAAGCTTTCTTT
TRBJ2-5 | TRBD2 | NA | TRBV19 | CASTGLAGAGETQYF | TGTGCCAGTACAGGACTAGCGGGAGCTGGAGAGACCCAGTACTTC
TRBJ2-3 | TRBD2 | NA | TRBV11-2 | CASSSGLADTDTQYF | TGTGCCAGCAGCTCGGGACTAGCGGACACAGATACGCAGTATTTT
TRBJ1-3 | NA | NA | TRBV10-1 | CASRDYSPGNTIYF | TGCGCCAGCCGGGACTATAGCCCTGGAAACACCATATATTTT
TRBJ2-5 | TRBD2 | NA | TRBV19 | CASRERGGQETQYF | TGTGCCAGTAGGGAGCGGGGGGGGCAAGAGACCCAGTACTTC
TRBJ1-5 | NA | once | TRBV12-3/TRBV12-4 | CASSSGYGQPQHF | TGTGCCAGCAGCTCAGGGTATGGTCAGCCCCAGCATTTT
TRBJ1-5 | NA | NA | TRBV19 | CASSIWGGEQPQHF | TGTGCCAGTAGTATTTGGGGGGGCGAACAGCCCCAGCATTTT
TRBJ2-2 | NA | NA | TRBV29-1 | CSVAIGGTGELFF | TGCAGCGTTGCCATAGGAGGTACCGGGGAGCTGTTTTTT
TRBJ2-2 | TRBD2 | NA | TRBV6-2/TRBV6-3 | CASSYSTSGYTGELFF | TGTGCCAGCAGTTACTCGACTAGCGGTTACACCGGGGAGCTGTTTTTT
TRBJ2-1 | NA | NA | TRBV5-5 | CASSLGTLRDNEQFF | TGTGCCAGCAGCCTGGGGACCCTGAGGGACAATGAGCAGTTCTTC
TRBJ1-3 | NA | NA | TRBV30 | CAWSPGNTIYF | TGTGCCTGGAGTCCAGGAAACACCATATATTTT
TRBJ1-5 | NA | NA | TRBV24-1 | CATSLGVGDNQPQHF | TGTGCCACCAGCCTGGGTGTAGGGGACAATCAGCCCCAGCATTTT
TRBJ2-1 | TRBD2 | NA | TRBV27 | CASSLTSGRLDEQFF | TGTGCCAGCAGTCTCACTAGCGGGAGACTCGATGAGCAGTTCTTC
TRBJ2-5 | TRBD2 | NA | TRBV9 | CASSVAGGTQYF | TGTGCCAGCAGCGTAGCGGGGGGGACCCAGTACTTC
TRBJ2-5 | NA | NA | TRBV7-2 | CASSLAGSAWETQYF | TGTGCCAGCAGCTTAGCGGGTAGCGCTTGGGAGACCCAGTACTTC
TRBJ1-1 | NA | once | TRBV5-4 | CASRFLGRTVNTEAFF | TGTGCCAGCAGGTTTCTCGGTCGTACTGTGAACACTGAAGCTTTCTTT
TRBJ2-2 | TRBD1 | few | TRBV6-2/TRBV6-3 | CASSNPTGYDTGELFF | TGTGCCAGCAGCAATCCGACAGGGTATGACACCGGGGAGCTGTTTTTT
TRBJ1-1 | TRBD1 | NA | TRBV28 | CASSLIEVGQGQAFF | TGTGCCAGCAGTTTGATCGAAGTAGGACAGGGCCAAGCTTTCTTT
TRBJ1-1 | TRBD1 | NA | TRBV5-1 | CASSPGTGNTEAFF | TGCGCCAGCAGCCCCGGGACAGGGAACACTGAAGCTTTCTTT
TRBJ2-7 | TRBD1 | few | TRBV6-2/TRBV6-3 | CASSKPFYRTGRGEQYF | TGTGCCAGCAGTAAACCTTTTTACCGGACAGGCAGAGGGGAGCAGTACTTC
TRBJ2-7 | TRBD1 | NA | TRBV12-3/TRBV12-4 | CASSGTGYYEQYF | TGTGCCAGCAGTGGGACAGGTTATTACGAGCAGTACTTC
TRBJ1-6 | NA | NA | TRBV15 | CATSREAGANSPLHF | TGTGCCACCAGCAGAGAGGCGGGGGCAAATTCACCCCTCCACTTT
TRBJ2-7 | NA | few | TRBV7-9 | CASSFDQGLNF | TGTGCCAGCAGCTTTGATCAGGGGTTGAACTTC
TRBJ2-2 | NA | NA | TRBV19 | CASSIASGELFF | TGTGCCAGTAGTATAGCCTCCGGGGAGCTGTTTTTT
TRBJ1-1 | NA | once | TRBV6-5 | CASSYPQGRKAEAFF | TGTGCCAGCAGTTACCCACAGGGAAGGAAGGCTGAAGCTTTCTTT
TRBJ1-6 | NA | NA | TRBV28 | CASSDLNSPLHF | TGTGCCAGCAGTGACTTAAATTCACCCCTCCACTTT